The 2 T cell receptor beta chains given below trace back to one sample, sequenced in a study of blood T cell repertoires in COVID-19. TCRdb's table, derived via immunoSEQ multiplex PCR, lists solely in-frame clones and lacks some. The sample includes some 160,000 clones, roughly 84% of them seen just once. Input material: peripheral blood. These receptors were obtained from a human donor in a cohort sampled during active COVID-19.

The chain carries TRBV25-1 and TRBJ2-5; maybe TRBD1 (5 bases). The V end was cut by 1 base, the J end by 3 bases, with 9 bases between. The CDR3 runs to 14 residues. Germline CDR1 MGHDK, CDR2 SYGVNS. The CDR3 protein is CASSELGPKETQYF. The CDR3 DNA is TGTGCCAGCAGTGAATTGGGGCCAAAAGAGACCCAGTACTTC.

The chain joins TRBV11-1 to TRBJ2-7; 11 positions match TRBD1. Germline V gene sequence: CDR1 SGHAT, CDR2 FQDESV (reference sequence). CDR3 size: 14 residues. The junction had 5 bases not matched to a gene; V was cut back by 3 bases and J by 7 bases. The CDR3 region has the DNA TGTGCCAGCAGCTTCGGACAGGGGGCAGGGGAGCAGTACTTC. It encodes CASSFGQGAGEQYF.